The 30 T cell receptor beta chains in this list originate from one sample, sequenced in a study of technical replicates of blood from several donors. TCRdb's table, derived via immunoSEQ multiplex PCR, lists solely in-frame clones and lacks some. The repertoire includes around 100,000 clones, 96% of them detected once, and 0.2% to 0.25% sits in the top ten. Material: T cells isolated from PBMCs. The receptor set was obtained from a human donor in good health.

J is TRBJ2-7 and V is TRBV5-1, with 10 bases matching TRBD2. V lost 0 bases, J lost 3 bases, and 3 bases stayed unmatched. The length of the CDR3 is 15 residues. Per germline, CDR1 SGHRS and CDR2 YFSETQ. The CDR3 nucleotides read TGCGCCAGCAGCTTGGCACTAGCGGGAAACTACGAGCAGTACTTC. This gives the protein CASSLALAGNYEQYF. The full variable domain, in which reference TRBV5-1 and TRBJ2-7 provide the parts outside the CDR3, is KAGVTQTPRYLIKTRGQQVTLSCSPISGHRSVSWYQQTPGQGLQFLFEYFSETQRNKGNFPGRFSGRQFSNSRSEMNVSTLELGDSALYLCASSLALAGNYEQYFGPGTRLTVT.

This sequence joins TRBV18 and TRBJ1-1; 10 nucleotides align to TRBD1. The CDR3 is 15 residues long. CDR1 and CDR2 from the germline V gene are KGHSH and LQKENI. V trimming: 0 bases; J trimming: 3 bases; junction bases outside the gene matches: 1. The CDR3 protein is CASSPPDRGYTEAFF. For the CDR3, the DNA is TGTGCCAGCTCACCACCGGACAGGGGGTACACTGAAGCTTTCTTT. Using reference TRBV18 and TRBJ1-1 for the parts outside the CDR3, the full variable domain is NAGVMQNPRHLVRRRGQEARLRCSPMKGHSHVYWYRQLPEEGLKFMVYLQKENIIDESGMPKERFSAEFPKEGPSILRIQQVVRGDSAAYFCASSPPDRGYTEAFFGQGTRLTVV.

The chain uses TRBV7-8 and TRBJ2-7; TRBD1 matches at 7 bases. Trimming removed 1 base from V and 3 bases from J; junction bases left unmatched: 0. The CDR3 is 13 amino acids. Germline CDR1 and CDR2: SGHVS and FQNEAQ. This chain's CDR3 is CASSLGDSYEQYF. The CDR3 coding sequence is TGTGCCAGCAGCTTAGGGGACAGCTACGAGCAGTACTTC.

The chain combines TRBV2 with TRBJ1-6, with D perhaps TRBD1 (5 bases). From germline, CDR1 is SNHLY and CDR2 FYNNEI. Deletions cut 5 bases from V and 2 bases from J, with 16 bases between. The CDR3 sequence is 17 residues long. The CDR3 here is CASSPVGGTPYNSPLHF. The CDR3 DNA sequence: TGTGCCAGCAGTCCGGTGGGGGGGACGCCCTATAATTCACCCCTCCACTTT.

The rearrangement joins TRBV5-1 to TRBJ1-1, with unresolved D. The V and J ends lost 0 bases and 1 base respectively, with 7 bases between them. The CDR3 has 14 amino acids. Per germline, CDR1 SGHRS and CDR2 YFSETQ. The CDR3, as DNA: TGCGCCAGCAGCTTGGTGACACCGAACACTGAAGCTTTCTTT. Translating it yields CASSLVTPNTEAFF.

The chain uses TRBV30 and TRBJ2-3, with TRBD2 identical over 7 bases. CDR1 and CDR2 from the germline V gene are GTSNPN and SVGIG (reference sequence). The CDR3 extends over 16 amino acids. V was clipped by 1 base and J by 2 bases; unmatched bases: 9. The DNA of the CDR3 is TGTGCCTGGAGTGGTTCTAGCGGAGAGGCCACAGATACGCAGTATTTT. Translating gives CAWSGSSGEATDTQYF.

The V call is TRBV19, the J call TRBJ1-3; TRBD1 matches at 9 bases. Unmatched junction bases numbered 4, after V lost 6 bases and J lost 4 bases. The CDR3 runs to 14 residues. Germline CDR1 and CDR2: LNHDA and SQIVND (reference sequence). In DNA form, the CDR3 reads TGTGCCAGTAGCGACGGACAGGGGGGAAACACCATATATTTT. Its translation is CASSDGQGGNTIYF.

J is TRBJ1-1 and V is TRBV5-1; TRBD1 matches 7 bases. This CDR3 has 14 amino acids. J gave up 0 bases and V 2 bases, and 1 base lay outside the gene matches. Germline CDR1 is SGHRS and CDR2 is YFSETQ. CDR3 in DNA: TGCGCCAGCAGCTTCGACAGGGTGAACACTGAAGCTTTCTTT. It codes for CASSFDRVNTEAFF.

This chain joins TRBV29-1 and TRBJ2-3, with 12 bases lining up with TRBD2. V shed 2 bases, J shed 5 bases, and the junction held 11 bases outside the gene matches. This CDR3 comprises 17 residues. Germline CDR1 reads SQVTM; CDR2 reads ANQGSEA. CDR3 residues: CSVESGKTSGRKDTQYF. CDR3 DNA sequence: TGCAGCGTTGAATCCGGAAAAACTAGCGGGAGGAAAGATACGCAGTATTTT.

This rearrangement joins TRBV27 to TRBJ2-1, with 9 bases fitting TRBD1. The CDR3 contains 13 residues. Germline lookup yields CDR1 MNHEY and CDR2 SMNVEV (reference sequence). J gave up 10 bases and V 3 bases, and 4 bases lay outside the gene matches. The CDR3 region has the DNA TGTGCCAGCAGTTTGCACAGGGGGCGGGAGCAGTTCTTC. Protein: CASSLHRGREQFF.

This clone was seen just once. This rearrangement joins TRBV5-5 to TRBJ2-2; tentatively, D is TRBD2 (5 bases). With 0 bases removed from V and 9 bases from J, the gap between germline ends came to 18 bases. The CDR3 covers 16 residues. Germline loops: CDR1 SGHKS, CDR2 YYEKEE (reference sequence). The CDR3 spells CASSLGERAGSRELFF. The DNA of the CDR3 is TGTGCCAGCAGCTTGGGTGAAAGGGCGGGCTCCCGGGAGCTGTTTTTT.

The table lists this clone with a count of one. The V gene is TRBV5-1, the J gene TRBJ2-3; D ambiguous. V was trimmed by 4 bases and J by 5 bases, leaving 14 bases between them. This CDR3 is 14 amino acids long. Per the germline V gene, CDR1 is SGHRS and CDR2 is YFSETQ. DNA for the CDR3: TGCGCCAGCAGCCAAGATCAACTCGGAGATACGCAGTATTTT. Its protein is CASSQDQLGDTQYF.

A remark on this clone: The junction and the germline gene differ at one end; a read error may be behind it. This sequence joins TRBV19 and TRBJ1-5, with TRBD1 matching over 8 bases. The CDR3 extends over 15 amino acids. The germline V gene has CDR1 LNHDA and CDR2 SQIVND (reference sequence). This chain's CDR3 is CASRIDRGSNQPQHF. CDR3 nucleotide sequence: TGTGCCAGTAGGATAGACAGGGGTAGCAATCAGCCCCAGCATTTT.

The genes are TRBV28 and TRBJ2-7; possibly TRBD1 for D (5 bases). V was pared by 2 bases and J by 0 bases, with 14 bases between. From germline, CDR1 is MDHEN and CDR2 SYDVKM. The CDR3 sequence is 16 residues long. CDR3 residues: CASSLQTALSSYEQYF. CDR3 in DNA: TGTGCCAGCAGTTTACAGACAGCACTTAGCTCCTACGAGCAGTACTTC.

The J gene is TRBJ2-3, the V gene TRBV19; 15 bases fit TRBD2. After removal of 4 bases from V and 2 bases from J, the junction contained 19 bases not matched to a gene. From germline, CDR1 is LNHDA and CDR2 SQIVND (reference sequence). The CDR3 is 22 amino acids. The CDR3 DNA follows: TGTGCCAGTAGTAATCTTATATCCGGGACTAGCGGGGGGTACCTTTTCACAGATACGCAGTATTTT. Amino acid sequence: CASSNLISGTSGGYLFTDTQYF.

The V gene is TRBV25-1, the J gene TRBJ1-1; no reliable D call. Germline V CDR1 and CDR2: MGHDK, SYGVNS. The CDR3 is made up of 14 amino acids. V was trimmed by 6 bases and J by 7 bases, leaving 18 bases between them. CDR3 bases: TGTGCCAGCAGACGCCTTGGGCATGGTGATGAAGCTTTCTTT. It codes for CASRRLGHGDEAFF.

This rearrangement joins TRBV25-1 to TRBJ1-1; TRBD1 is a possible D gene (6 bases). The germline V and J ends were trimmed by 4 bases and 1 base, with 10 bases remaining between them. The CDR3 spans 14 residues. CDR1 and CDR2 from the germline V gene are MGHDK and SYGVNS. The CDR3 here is CASSGTAANTEAFF. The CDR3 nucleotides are TGTGCCAGCAGTGGGACAGCTGCGAACACTGAAGCTTTCTTT.

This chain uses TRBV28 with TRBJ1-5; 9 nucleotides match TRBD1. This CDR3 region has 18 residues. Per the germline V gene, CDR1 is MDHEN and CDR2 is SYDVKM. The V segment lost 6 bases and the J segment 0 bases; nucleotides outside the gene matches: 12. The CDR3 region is CASSKLRDRVYSNQPQHF. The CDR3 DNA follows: TGTGCCAGCAGCAAACTCCGGGACAGGGTATATAGCAATCAGCCCCAGCATTTT.

CDR3 sequence (DNA): TGCGCCAGCAGCCGCCCGGGACAGGGCACCGGGGAGCTGTTTTTT. This gives the protein CASSRPGQGTGELFF. This rearrangement joins TRBV4-1 to TRBJ2-2; TRBD1 matches 9 bases. The V and J ends lost 4 bases and 4 bases, in that order; junction bases with no gene match: 4. CDR3 length equals 15 residues. Looked up from germline, CDR1 is MGHRA and CDR2 is YSYEKL.

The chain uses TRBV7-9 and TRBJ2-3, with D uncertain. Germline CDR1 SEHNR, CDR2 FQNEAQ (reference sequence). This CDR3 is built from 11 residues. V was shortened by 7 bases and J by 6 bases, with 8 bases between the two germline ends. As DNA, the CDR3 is TGTGCCAGCACCCCCCTGGATACGCAGTATTTT. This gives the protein CASTPLDTQYF.

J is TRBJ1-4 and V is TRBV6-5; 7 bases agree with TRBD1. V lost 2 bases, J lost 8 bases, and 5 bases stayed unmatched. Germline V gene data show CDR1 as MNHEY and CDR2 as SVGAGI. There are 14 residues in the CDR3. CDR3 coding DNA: TGTGCCAGCAGTTACCAGGGGGAAGTGGAAAAACTGTTTTTT. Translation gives CASSYQGEVEKLFF.

The CDR3 DNA reads as TGCAGCGTTATATCTAGCTCTGGAAACACCATATATTTT. It codes for CSVISSSGNTIYF. The chain uses TRBV29-1 and TRBJ1-3; unclear D gene. The CDR3 loop spans 13 amino acids. V dropped 5 bases and J dropped 0 bases, with 8 bases sitting between them. The germline CDR1 and CDR2 sequences are SQVTM and ANQGSEA.

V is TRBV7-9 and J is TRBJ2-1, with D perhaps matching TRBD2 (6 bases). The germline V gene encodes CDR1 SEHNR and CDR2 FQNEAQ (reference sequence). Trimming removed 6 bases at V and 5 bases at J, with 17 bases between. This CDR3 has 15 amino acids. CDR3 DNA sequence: TGTGCCAGCAGGCCCACAGGCGGGGTAGACAATGAGCAGTTCTTC. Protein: CASRPTGGVDNEQFF.

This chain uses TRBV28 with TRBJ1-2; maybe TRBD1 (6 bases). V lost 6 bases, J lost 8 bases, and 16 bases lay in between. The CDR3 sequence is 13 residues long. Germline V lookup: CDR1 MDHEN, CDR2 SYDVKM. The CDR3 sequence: CASSLRGRGGYTF. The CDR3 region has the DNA TGTGCCAGCAGCTTAAGGGGGAGAGGCGGCTACACCTTC.

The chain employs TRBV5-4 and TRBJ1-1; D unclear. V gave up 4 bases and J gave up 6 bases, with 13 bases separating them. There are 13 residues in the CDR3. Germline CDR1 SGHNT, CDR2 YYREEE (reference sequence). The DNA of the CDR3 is TGTGCCAGCAGCCGGGTGGAGGTCCCTGAAGCTTTCTTT. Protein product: CASSRVEVPEAFF.

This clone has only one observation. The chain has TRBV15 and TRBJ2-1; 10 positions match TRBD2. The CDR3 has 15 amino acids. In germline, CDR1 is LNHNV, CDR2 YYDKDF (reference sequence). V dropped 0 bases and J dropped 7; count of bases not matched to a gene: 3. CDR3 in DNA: TGTGCCACCAGCAGAGAACTAGCGGGACGTAATGAGCAGTTCTTC. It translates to CATSRELAGRNEQFF.

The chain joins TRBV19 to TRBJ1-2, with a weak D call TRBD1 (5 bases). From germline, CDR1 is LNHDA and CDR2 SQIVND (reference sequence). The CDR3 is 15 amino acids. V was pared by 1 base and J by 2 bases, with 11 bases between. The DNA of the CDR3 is TGTGCCAGTAGTATAGGTGGGGCAGGCAACTATGGCTACACCTTC. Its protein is CASSIGGAGNYGYTF. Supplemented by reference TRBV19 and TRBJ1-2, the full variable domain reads DGGITQSPKYLFRKEGQNVTLSCEQNLNHDAMYWYRQDPGQGLRLIYYSQIVNDFQKGDIAEGYSVSREKKESFPLTVTSAQKNPTAFYLCASSIGGAGNYGYTFGSGTRLTVV.

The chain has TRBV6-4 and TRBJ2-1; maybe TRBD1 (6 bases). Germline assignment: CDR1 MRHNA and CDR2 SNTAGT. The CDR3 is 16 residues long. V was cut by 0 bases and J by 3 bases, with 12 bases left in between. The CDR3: CASSDSGGRDYNEQFF. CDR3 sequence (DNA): TGTGCCAGCAGTGACTCTGGGGGCAGAGACTACAATGAGCAGTTCTTC.

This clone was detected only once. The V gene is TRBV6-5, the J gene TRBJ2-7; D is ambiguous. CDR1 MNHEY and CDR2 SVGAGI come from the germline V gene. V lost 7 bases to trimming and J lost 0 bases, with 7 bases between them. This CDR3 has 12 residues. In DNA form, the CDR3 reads TGTGCCAGCATGGCCCTCTCCTACGAGCAGTACTTC. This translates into CASMALSYEQYF.

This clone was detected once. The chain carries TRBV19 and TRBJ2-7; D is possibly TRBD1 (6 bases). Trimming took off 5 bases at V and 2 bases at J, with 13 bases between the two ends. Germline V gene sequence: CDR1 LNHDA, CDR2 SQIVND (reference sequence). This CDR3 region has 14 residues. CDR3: CASSVSRTAYEQYF. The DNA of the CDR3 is TGTGCCAGTAGTGTCAGTCGGACAGCCTACGAGCAGTACTTC.